These 22 T cell receptor beta chains share one sample of origin, sequenced in a study of T cells after yellow fever vaccination. TCRdb processed the 5' RACE reads anew with MiXCR; each CDR3 protein has one entry. The table includes some 120,000 distinct CDR3 sequences, roughly 8.9% detected once. Sequenced here: CD8+ T cells sorted from PBMCs, sampled 45 days after the yellow fever booster vaccination. All receptors derive from a man in his thirties or forties who received the YFV17D yellow fever vaccine.

About this clonotype itself: A single base separates this from a much larger clone, so it may be a read error. The chain combines TRBV5-1 with TRBJ2-7, with 8 positions matching TRBD2. Looked up from germline, CDR1 is SGHRS and CDR2 is YFSETQ. The CDR3 is 14 amino acids. V lost 6 bases and J lost 4; bases outside the gene matches: 9. Here the CDR3 reads CASNAAGERYEQYF. As DNA, the CDR3 is TGCGCCAGCAACGCAGCGGGAGAGAGATACGAGCAGTACTTC.

This clonotype was detected many times. The J gene is TRBJ2-7, the V gene TRBV6-2 or TRBV6-3; D might be TRBD1 (5 bases). Germline CDR1 reads MNHEY; CDR2 reads SVGEGT. The CDR3 is 14 amino acids. The V and J ends lost 10 bases and 4 bases respectively, with 20 bases between them. For the CDR3, the DNA is TGTGCCACACGATCCTTGGGGCTCAGGTACGAGCAGTACTTC. It translates to CATRSLGLRYEQYF.

This clonotype was seen at least ten times. J is TRBJ2-1 and V is TRBV6-2 or TRBV6-3; D is possibly TRBD2 (6 bases). CDR1 and CDR2 from the germline V gene are MNHEY and SVGEGT. The CDR3 is 20 amino acids. V gave up 0 bases and J gave up 0 bases, with 21 bases separating them. CDR3 nucleotide sequence: TGTGCCAGCAGTTACTCGAGGGACTTAAGTCGGGTTAGCTCCTACAATGAGCAGTTCTTC. Protein product: CASSYSRDLSRVSSYNEQFF.

This clonotype was found many times. V is TRBV6-5 and J is TRBJ1-5; tentative D call: TRBD1 (6 bases). From germline, CDR1 is MNHEY and CDR2 SVGAGI. V was cut by 2 bases and J by 6 bases, with 20 bases left in between. The CDR3 length is 17 residues. The CDR3 loop is CASSYGPGAGEAQPQHF. As DNA, the CDR3 is TGTGCCAGCAGTTACGGCCCCGGTGCAGGGGAAGCTCAGCCCCAGCATTTT.

In its sample, this clonotype was seen many times. The chain links TRBV6-5 to TRBJ2-3; D not resolved. The germline V gene has CDR1 MNHEY and CDR2 SVGAGI. The CDR3 totals 14 residues. V dropped 2 bases and J dropped 0 bases, with 6 bases sitting between them. CDR3 protein: CASSYEMSTDTQYF. CDR3 coding DNA: TGTGCCAGCAGTTACGAGATGAGCACAGATACGCAGTATTTT.

This clonotype was recorded at least ten times. The chain employs TRBV4-3 and TRBJ2-7; the match to TRBD2 covers 10 bases. The J segment lost 2 bases and the V segment lost 0 bases, leaving 7 bases of the junction unmatched. Germline V gene data show CDR1 as LGHNA and CDR2 as YSLEER. This CDR3 region has 17 residues. This chain's CDR3 is CASSQDLASGSTYEQYF. CDR3 coding DNA: TGCGCCAGCAGCCAAGATCTGGCTAGCGGGAGTACCTACGAGCAGTACTTC.

This chain links TRBV5-1 with TRBJ2-2, with 8 bases fitting TRBD1. This CDR3 contains 17 residues. Germline CDR1 and CDR2: SGHRS and YFSETQ. The V gene end was trimmed by 4 bases and the J gene end by 0 bases; junction bases not matched to a gene: 8. The CDR3 reads CASSQPKDRANTGELFF. The CDR3 nucleotides read TGCGCCAGCAGCCAACCGAAGGACAGGGCGAACACCGGGGAGCTGTTTTTT.

The J gene is TRBJ2-2, the V gene TRBV9; D possibly corresponds to TRBD2 (7 bases). With 0 bases removed from V and 5 bases from J, the gap between germline ends came to 17 bases. Germline CDR1 is SGDLS and CDR2 is YYNGEE. This CDR3 is built from 17 residues. The CDR3 loop is CASSVDPGGAGTGELFF. The CDR3 DNA follows: TGTGCCAGCAGCGTAGATCCGGGGGGCGCAGGAACCGGGGAGCTGTTTTTT. Variable domain in full (rest from reference TRBV9 and TRBJ2-2): DSGVTQTPKHLITATGQRVTLRCSPRSGDLSVYWYQQSLDQGLQFLIQYYNGEERAKGNILERFSAQQFPDLHSELNLSSLELGDSALYFCASSVDPGGAGTGELFFGEGSRLTVL.

This clonotype was counted ten times or more. The chain links TRBV5-1 to TRBJ2-1, with D possibly TRBD2 on 5 matching bases. This CDR3 is 14 amino acids long. Trimming shortened V by 1 base and J by 6 bases, and 11 bases separated the two germline ends. The germline V gene encodes CDR1 SGHRS and CDR2 YFSETQ. The chain's CDR3 is CASSLIGLVNEQFF. In nucleotides, the CDR3 is TGCGCCAGCAGCTTGATTGGACTCGTCAATGAGCAGTTCTTC. Full variable domain (rest looked up from reference TRBV5-1 and TRBJ2-1): KAGVTQTPRYLIKTRGQQVTLSCSPISGHRSVSWYQQTPGQGLQFLFEYFSETQRNKGNFPGRFSGRQFSNSRSEMNVSTLELGDSALYLCASSLIGLVNEQFFGPGTRLTVL.

This clonotype was seen repeatedly, ten times or more. This chain connects TRBV11-1 to TRBJ2-1, with 14 bases aligning to TRBD2. Germline V lookup: CDR1 SGHAT, CDR2 FQDESV (reference sequence). CDR3 length equals 18 residues. V shed 5 bases, J shed 1 base, and the junction held 7 bases outside the gene matches. The CDR3 spells CASSRGLAGEDSYNEQFF. The CDR3 nucleotides are TGTGCCAGCAGCCGGGGACTAGCGGGAGAAGATTCCTACAATGAGCAGTTCTTC.

This clonotype was seen more than once but under ten times. This chain links TRBV5-5 with TRBJ2-1; weak D call: TRBD1 (5 bases). The V and J ends lost 4 bases and 2 bases respectively, with 16 bases between them. The germline gives CDR1 SGHKS, CDR2 YYEKEE (reference sequence). The length of the CDR3 is 16 residues. CDR3 sequence (DNA): TGTGCCAGCAGCCCCCACATCCAGGGCCCCTACAATGAGCAGTTCTTC. It translates to CASSPHIQGPYNEQFF.

There are many counts of this clonotype. V usage is TRBV12-3 or TRBV12-4 and J usage is TRBJ2-1; no clear D gene. With 3 bases removed from V and 0 bases from J, the gap between germline ends came to 15 bases. The CDR3 length is 17 residues. The CDR3 loop reads CASSFAVSPSSYNEQFF. In DNA, the CDR3 is TGTGCCAGCAGTTTCGCGGTTTCCCCGAGCTCCTACAATGAGCAGTTCTTC.

This clonotype was counted at least ten times. In DNA, the CDR3 is TGTGCCAGCAGATACAGGGAATTGCAGTTCTTC. The encoded protein is CASRYRELQFF. The chain joins TRBV6-2 or TRBV6-3 to TRBJ2-1; a possible D gene is TRBD1 (6 bases). This CDR3 spans 11 amino acids. Trimming removed 6 bases at V and 12 bases at J, with 12 bases between. Per the germline V gene, CDR1 is MNHEY and CDR2 is SVGEGT.

This clonotype was seen at least ten times. V and J are TRBV4-1 and TRBJ2-1; 9 bases are a match to TRBD1. This CDR3 has 14 amino acids. After removal of 4 bases from V and 10 bases from J, the junction contained 8 bases not matched to a gene. Looked up from germline, CDR1 is MGHRA and CDR2 is YSYEKL. CDR3 sequence: CASSPGQGPIEQFF. CDR3 sequence (DNA): TGCGCCAGCAGCCCGGGACAGGGTCCTATAGAGCAGTTCTTC.

Ten or more counts support this clonotype. This rearrangement joins TRBV6-5 to TRBJ2-2; no firm D call. Germline loops: CDR1 MNHEY, CDR2 SVGAGI. The CDR3 spans 12 residues. V was shortened by 2 bases and J by 8 bases, with 6 bases between the two germline ends. The DNA of the CDR3 is TGTGCCAGCAGTTACCCCCGGGGGGAGCTGTTTTTT. Translating it yields CASSYPRGELFF.

Ten or more counts support this clonotype. This rearrangement joins TRBV27 to TRBJ2-1; 7 bases are shared with TRBD1. V dropped 7 bases and J dropped 2; count of bases not matched to a gene: 5. CDR1 is MNHEY, CDR2 SMNVEV, per germline (reference sequence). The CDR3 is 14 amino acids. The CDR3 reads CASTAGGTYNEQFF. As DNA, the CDR3 is TGTGCCAGCACCGCAGGGGGTACCTACAATGAGCAGTTCTTC.

This chain connects TRBV14 to TRBJ2-7; the D is unclear. CDR1 is SGHDN and CDR2 is FVKESK in the germline V gene. Trimming took 1 base from V and 4 from J, leaving 20 bases between them. The CDR3 is 17 amino acids. The CDR3 nucleotides are TGTGCCAGCAGCCAAGGGTCCCCTACAGAGGTTACTTACGAGCAGTACTTC. Translated, it gives CASSQGSPTEVTYEQYF.

The V gene is TRBV12-3 or TRBV12-4, the J gene TRBJ2-1; either TRBD1 or TRBD2 may fit D (5 bases each). Trimming cost V 3 bases and J 12 bases, with 12 bases left between them. The length of the CDR3 is 12 residues. The CDR3 nucleotides are TGTGCCAGCAGTTTGGGGGATGAAGTGCAGTTCTTC. Translation: CASSLGDEVQFF.

The chain joins TRBV19 to TRBJ2-3; tentatively, D is TRBD2 (6 bases). The CDR3 contains 14 residues. Germline CDR1 is LNHDA and CDR2 is SQIVND (reference sequence). V lost 1 base and J 6 bases, leaving 11 bases between the germline ends. The CDR3 spells CASSIVSGSDTQYF. The DNA for the CDR3 is TGTGCCAGTAGTATAGTCTCCGGGAGTGATACGCAGTATTTT.

This clonotype was found many times. The chain combines TRBV7-6 with TRBJ2-7, with 8 positions matching TRBD2. CDR1 and CDR2 (germline): SGHVS, FNYEAQ. Germline trimming cut 4 bases from V and 5 bases from J; bases unmatched to any gene: 10. CDR3 length equals 15 residues. CDR3 in amino acids: CASSSSGLELDEQYF. The CDR3 region has the DNA TGTGCCAGCAGCTCCTCGGGACTAGAACTGGACGAGCAGTACTTC.

This clonotype was counted many times. The chain joins TRBV29-1 to TRBJ2-5, with 11 bases aligning to TRBD2. Looked up from germline, CDR1 is SQVTM and CDR2 is ANQGSEA. CDR3 length: 14 amino acids. Trimming removed 4 bases from V and 4 bases from J; junction bases left unmatched: 5. This CDR3 reads CSVVGSGRGETQYF. The DNA for the CDR3 is TGCAGCGTTGTTGGTAGCGGGAGGGGAGAGACCCAGTACTTC.

The table lists this clonotype with a count of one. Given a much more abundant clone one base away, this may be a read error. The conserved phenylalanine or tryptophan is not found at the CDR3 terminus, so this likely reflects a read error. This chain joins TRBV6-5 and TRBJ2-7; no firm D call. CDR3 length: 12 amino acids. V lost 6 bases and J lost 7, with 13 bases in between. The germline V gene encodes CDR1 MNHEY and CDR2 SVGAGI. The CDR3 bases are TGTGCCAGCAGGGATACGTTCGGGGAGCAGTACTAC. This gives the protein CASRDTFGEQYY.